This entry lists 31 T cell receptor beta chains sequenced from one sample in a study of T cells in narcolepsy. Only in-frame clones appear in the TCRdb table, and some are missing; sequencing was by immunoSEQ multiplex PCR. The sample holds under 25,000 clones, 84% seen once. Source material: CD45RA- memory CD4+ T cells from PBMCs. The receptor source for this set is a human donor with narcolepsy.

The chain joins TRBV5-1 to TRBJ1-3; 7 nucleotides line up with TRBD1. Germline V gene sequence: CDR1 SGHRS, CDR2 YFSETQ. This CDR3 has 17 amino acids. Trimming removed 2 bases from V and 0 bases from J; junction bases left unmatched: 8. The CDR3 region has the DNA TGCGCCAGCAGCTTTACCTCCAGGACAGGCTCTGGAAACACCATATATTTT. Encoded protein: CASSFTSRTGSGNTIYF.

The V call is TRBV18, the J call TRBJ1-5; D is possibly TRBD1 (5 bases). Germline-derived CDR1 and CDR2 are KGHSH and LQKENI. Trimming removed 2 bases at V and 7 bases at J, with 9 bases between. The CDR3 runs to 13 residues. The CDR3 nucleotides read TGTGCCAGCTCACCAGGACGGGGGCAGCCCCAGCATTTT. Its translation is CASSPGRGQPQHF.

J is TRBJ1-5 and V is TRBV19; D remains unclear. Deletions cut 3 bases from V and 5 bases from J, with 11 bases between. Looked up from germline, CDR1 is LNHDA and CDR2 is SQIVND (reference sequence). This CDR3 contains 14 residues. The CDR3 DNA reads TGTGCCAGTAGTATTCAAGGGTCGGATCAGCCCCAGCATTTT. It yields the protein CASSIQGSDQPQHF.

V and J are TRBV5-4 and TRBJ2-3; D possibly corresponds to TRBD2 (6 bases). The V gene's germline CDR1 is SGHNT and CDR2 YYREEE (reference sequence). V lost 4 bases and J lost 1, with 13 bases in between. The CDR3 sequence is 15 residues long. The CDR3 here is CASSRRDSGTDTQYF. The CDR3 DNA sequence: TGTGCCAGCAGCCGGCGGGATAGTGGCACAGATACGCAGTATTTT.

This chain links TRBV11-2 with TRBJ1-5; no definite D call. The CDR3 covers 15 residues. Germline loops: CDR1 SGHAT, CDR2 FQNNGV. V was cut by 0 bases and J by 3 bases, with 9 bases left in between. DNA for the CDR3: TGTGCCAGCAGCTTAGATCGCGGCTCCAATCAGCCCCAGCATTTT. Its protein is CASSLDRGSNQPQHF. The full variable domain, completed using reference TRBV11-2 and TRBJ1-5, is EAGVAQSPRYKIIEKRQSVAFWCNPISGHATLYWYQQILGQGPKLLIQFQNNGVVDDSQLPKDRFSAERLKGVDSTLKIQPAKLEDSAVYLCASSLDRGSNQPQHFGDGTRLSIL.

This CDR3 reads CASSSSGTQGDTQYF. CDR3 coding DNA: TGTGCCAGCAGCTCTTCCGGGACCCAAGGCGATACGCAGTATTTT. The gene calls are TRBV7-2 and TRBJ2-3; D may be TRBD1 or TRBD2 (5 bases each). Looked up from germline, CDR1 is SGHTA and CDR2 is FQGNSA. The CDR3 consists of 15 residues. V shed 4 bases and J shed 6 bases, with 17 bases lying between them. The variable domain in full, with the rest retrieved from reference TRBV7-2 and TRBJ2-3, is GAGVSQSPSNKVTEKGKDVELRCDPISGHTALYWYRQSLGQGLEFLIYFQGNSAPDKSGLPSDRFSAERTGGSVSTLTIQRTQQEDSAVYLCASSSSGTQGDTQYFGPGTRLTVL.

The rearrangement joins TRBV6-5 to TRBJ1-3; no firm D call. The germline CDR1 and CDR2 sequences are MNHEY and SVGAGI. This CDR3 contains 13 residues. V shed 10 bases and J shed 2 bases, with 12 bases lying between them. CDR3 sequence (DNA): TGTGCCACCAAACTGGGAGCTGGAAACACCATATATTTT. Encoded protein: CATKLGAGNTIYF.

The rearrangement links TRBV7-2 to TRBJ2-3; 7 nucleotides match TRBD1. Trimming took 2 bases from V and 7 from J; bases not matched to a gene: 6. Germline V CDR1 and CDR2: SGHTA, FQGNSA. The CDR3 has 14 amino acids. The CDR3 DNA reads TGTGCCAGCAGCTTAAGACAGGGATTATATACGCAGTATTTT. Protein product: CASSLRQGLYTQYF.

The V gene is TRBV28, the J gene TRBJ1-5; D is undetermined. Trimming shortened V by 6 bases and J by 4 bases, and 13 bases separated the two germline ends. The CDR3 is 14 amino acids. Germline V gene sequence: CDR1 MDHEN, CDR2 SYDVKM. CDR3 protein: CASRPELGNQPQHF. The CDR3 DNA sequence: TGTGCCAGCAGACCCGAGCTGGGGAATCAGCCCCAGCATTTT.

The J gene is TRBJ1-2, the V gene TRBV18; D might be TRBD1 (5 bases). V was clipped by 0 bases and J by 1 base, with 15 bases between them. Germline V gene lookup returns CDR1 KGHSH and CDR2 LQKENI. This CDR3 contains 17 residues. This CDR3 reads CASSPPVTDLVNYGYTF. The CDR3 DNA reads TGTGCCAGCTCACCACCGGTGACAGATCTTGTTAACTATGGCTACACCTTC.

The chain is built from TRBV7-2 and TRBJ1-2; D unresolved. V lost 4 bases and J lost 9, with 15 bases in between. The CDR3 totals 13 residues. Germline V gene data show CDR1 as SGHTA and CDR2 as FQGNSA. The CDR3 nucleotides read TGTGCCAGCAGCTCTGGGATTGGGTGGAGCTACACCTTC. It is translated as CASSSGIGWSYTF. Full variable domain (rest looked up from reference TRBV7-2 and TRBJ1-2): GAGVSQSPSNKVTEKGKDVELRCDPISGHTALYWYRQSLGQGLEFLIYFQGNSAPDKSGLPSDRFSAERTGGSVSTLTIQRTQQEDSAVYLCASSSGIGWSYTFGSGTRLTVV.

The chain couples TRBV18 to TRBJ1-2, with D hard to call. Germline V gene lookup returns CDR1 KGHSH and CDR2 LQKENI. The CDR3 consists of 13 residues. Trimming pared 1 base from V and 6 bases from J, leaving 9 bases between. The CDR3 sequence is CASSPQVANGYTF. CDR3 DNA sequence: TGTGCCAGCTCACCACAGGTTGCGAATGGCTACACCTTC.

This clone was found a few times. The chain carries TRBV6-5 and TRBJ1-3; D is perhaps TRBD1 (6 bases). CDR3 length: 14 amino acids. Deletions cut 6 bases from V and 7 bases from J, with 16 bases between. Germline V gene lookup returns CDR1 MNHEY and CDR2 SVGAGI. CDR3 region: CASRSQGEVNTIYF. CDR3 nucleotide sequence: TGTGCCAGCAGATCACAGGGTGAAGTGAACACCATATATTTT.

V usage is TRBV4-2 and J usage is TRBJ2-7; maybe TRBD1 (6 bases). CDR3 length equals 14 residues. With 0 bases removed from V and 4 bases from J, the gap between germline ends came to 10 bases. The germline gives CDR1 LGHNA, CDR2 YNFKEQ. CDR3 sequence reads: CASSQEARGYEQYF. In DNA, the CDR3 is TGTGCCAGCAGCCAAGAAGCAAGGGGGTACGAGCAGTACTTC.

This clone was seen just once. This sequence joins TRBV4-3 and TRBJ1-3, with TRBD1 matching 7 bases. The J segment lost 0 bases and the V segment lost 0 bases, leaving 11 bases of the junction unmatched. Germline-derived CDR1 and CDR2 are LGHNA and YSLEER. The CDR3 has 19 residues. The CDR3 nucleotides read TGCGCCAGCAGCCAAGATGTCCCCGGGACAGCAAGCTCTGGAAACACCATATATTTT. It specifies CASSQDVPGTASSGNTIYF.

This chain connects TRBV9 to TRBJ2-7, with 11 bases aligning to TRBD1. Germline V CDR1 and CDR2: SGDLS, YYNGEE. With V trimmed by 2 bases and J by 2 bases, 0 bases remained unmatched. This CDR3 region has 14 residues. For the CDR3, the DNA is TGTGCCAGCAGCGTGGGACAGGGGGCCTACGAGCAGTACTTC. Translation: CASSVGQGAYEQYF.

About this clone itself: Other DNA sequences in this specimen translate into the identical CDR3. The chain links TRBV29-1 to TRBJ2-5; 7 positions match TRBD2. The CDR3 runs to 14 residues. Germline CDR1 reads SQVTM; CDR2 reads ANQGSEA. The V gene end was trimmed by 3 bases and the J gene end by 2 bases; junction bases not matched to a gene: 6. CDR3 protein: CSVDGASGQETQYF. DNA of the CDR3: TGCAGCGTTGATGGGGCTAGCGGACAAGAGACCCAGTACTTC.

The genes are TRBV19 and TRBJ2-1, with D possibly TRBD2 on 6 matching bases. The CDR3 has 14 amino acids. V was shortened by 7 bases and J by 6 bases, with 16 bases between the two germline ends. Germline assignment: CDR1 LNHDA and CDR2 SQIVND (reference sequence). The CDR3 protein is CASTSTRTTNEQFF. CDR3 bases: TGTGCCAGTACAAGTACCCGGACTACCAATGAGCAGTTCTTC.

This clone was seen just once. The V call is TRBV10-3, the J call TRBJ2-3; 10 bases map to TRBD1. The CDR3 totals 14 residues. Germline assignment: CDR1 ENHRY and CDR2 SYGVKD. V was clipped by 7 bases and J by 4 bases; unmatched bases: 5. The CDR3 loop reads CAIMTGGGSDTQYF. In DNA, the CDR3 is TGTGCCATCATGACAGGGGGCGGCTCAGATACGCAGTATTTT.

With regard to this clone: This same CDR3 is encoded by further DNA sequences in the sample. The chain uses TRBV7-2 and TRBJ1-2; 7 bases match TRBD1. Germline values: CDR1 SGHTA, CDR2 FQGNSA. The V gene end was trimmed by 7 bases and the J gene end by 6 bases; junction bases not matched to a gene: 8. This CDR3 region has 13 residues. The CDR3 spells CASTQGGVDGYTF. In DNA, the CDR3 is TGTGCCAGCACCCAGGGGGGCGTCGATGGCTACACCTTC.

A word on this clone: The junction and the germline gene differ at one end; a read error may be behind it. The chain employs TRBV11-2 and TRBJ2-3; no clear D. The CDR3 contains 13 residues. Germline values: CDR1 SGHAT, CDR2 FQNNGV. The CDR3 DNA sequence: TGTGCCAGCAGCGTAGAGGCTCCCGGGACGCAGTATTTT. This encodes CASSVEAPGTQYF.

The V call is TRBV5-4, the J call TRBJ2-3; TRBD2 might be the D (6 bases). Trimming took off 2 bases at V and 3 bases at J, with 10 bases between the two ends. CDR1 and CDR2 from the germline V gene are SGHNT and YYREEE (reference sequence). The CDR3 covers 14 residues. The CDR3 loop is CASSFAGSTDTQYF. The CDR3 nucleotides read TGTGCCAGCAGCTTTGCGGGGTCAACAGATACGCAGTATTTT.

The chain employs TRBV5-4 and TRBJ2-7, with TRBD1 identical over 10 bases. In germline, CDR1 is SGHNT, CDR2 YYREEE (reference sequence). With V trimmed by 4 bases and J by 2 bases, 9 bases remained unmatched. The length of the CDR3 is 16 residues. The CDR3 reads CASSPTTGTGAYEQYF. CDR3 coding DNA: TGTGCCAGCAGCCCCACTACCGGGACAGGGGCCTACGAGCAGTACTTC.

This clone has more than one count but fewer than ten. The chain has TRBV2 and TRBJ2-7; D unclear. CDR1 SNHLY and CDR2 FYNNEI come from the germline V gene. There are 14 residues in the CDR3. With 8 bases removed from V and 4 bases from J, the gap between germline ends came to 18 bases. CDR3 DNA sequence: TGTGCCAGCCGTACAGAGACCGTCACATACGAGCAGTACTTC. This codes for CASRTETVTYEQYF. Variable domain in full (rest from reference TRBV2 and TRBJ2-7): EPEVTQTPSHQVTQMGQEVILRCVPISNHLYFYWYRQILGQKVEFLVSFYNNEISEKSEIFDDQFSVERPDGSNFTLKIRSTKLEDSAMYFCASRTETVTYEQYFGPGTRLTVT.

The rearrangement links TRBV10-1 to TRBJ2-7; possible D gene TRBD2, 5 bases. The CDR3 runs to 15 residues. V lost 6 bases and J lost 6, with 21 bases in between. CDR1 and CDR2 from the germline V gene are WNHNN and SYGVQD (reference sequence). The CDR3 DNA sequence: TGCGCCAGCAGCTCTACCACAGACGGTGCGGGCGAGCAGTACTTC. Translated, it gives CASSSTTDGAGEQYF.

Worth noting for this clone: At the DNA level, this CDR3 is encoded by other sequences in the same sample as well. The chain employs TRBV12-5 and TRBJ2-5, with unresolved D. V dropped 7 bases and J dropped 5 bases, with 23 bases sitting between them. The CDR3 runs to 16 residues. Looked up from germline, CDR1 is LGHNT and CDR2 is FRNRAP. The CDR3 is CASAFATLGDQETQYF. The CDR3 DNA sequence: TGTGCTAGTGCCTTCGCGACACTCGGAGATCAGGAGACCCAGTACTTC.

CDR3 in DNA: TGTGCCAGCAGCCCAGAGGGGGGGGCTGAAGCTTTCTTT. It codes for CASSPEGGAEAFF. The chain combines TRBV7-9 with TRBJ1-1; perhaps TRBD1 as D (6 bases). The germline CDR1 and CDR2 sequences are SEHNR and FQNEAQ (reference sequence). The CDR3 consists of 13 residues. V lost 5 bases and J 6 bases, leaving 13 bases between the germline ends.

V and J are TRBV28 and TRBJ2-1, with 9 bases identical to TRBD2. J gave up 2 bases and V 5 bases, and 7 bases lay outside the gene matches. Germline V gene sequence: CDR1 MDHEN, CDR2 SYDVKM. The CDR3 runs 16 residues. The CDR3 nucleotides read TGTGCCAGCAGTGGGGAGCAGCGGGGGGCCTACAATGAGCAGTTCTTC. It specifies CASSGEQRGAYNEQFF.

The J gene is TRBJ1-2, the V gene TRBV28; D ambiguous. The V gene's germline CDR1 is MDHEN and CDR2 SYDVKM. V was cut by 6 bases and J by 4 bases, with 12 bases left in between. The CDR3 loop spans 13 amino acids. CDR3 sequence: CASSISRAYGYTF. In nucleotides, the CDR3 is TGTGCCAGCAGCATTTCTCGGGCCTATGGCTACACCTTC.

The CDR3 DNA reads TGTGCCAGCACCAAAACCGGGACTAGGGCCTACAATGAGCAGTTCTTC. It yields the protein CASTKTGTRAYNEQFF. The chain couples TRBV5-4 to TRBJ2-1; 8 bases align to TRBD2. This CDR3 has 16 residues. The V segment lost 6 bases and the J segment 2 bases; nucleotides outside the gene matches: 10. Germline lookup yields CDR1 SGHNT and CDR2 YYREEE (reference sequence).

The chain uses TRBV19 and TRBJ1-1; tentatively, D is TRBD1 (6 bases). V was clipped by 6 bases and J by 1 base, with 15 bases between them. Germline-derived CDR1 and CDR2 are LNHDA and SQIVND (reference sequence). The CDR3 is 15 amino acids. The DNA of the CDR3 is TGTGCCAGTAGAAGTACCGGGACACAGAACACTGAAGCTTTCTTT. It yields the protein CASRSTGTQNTEAFF. Filled out from reference TRBV19 and TRBJ1-1, the complete variable domain reads DGGITQSPKYLFRKEGQNVTLSCEQNLNHDAMYWYRQDPGQGLRLIYYSQIVNDFQKGDIAEGYSVSREKKESFPLTVTSAQKNPTAFYLCASRSTGTQNTEAFFGQGTRLTVV.